A single sample is the source of the 29 T cell receptor beta chains below, sequenced in a study of identical twins. TCRdb independently ran MiXCR on the 5' RACE reads; one entry per CDR3 protein. This table has more than 400,000 distinct CDR3 sequences, around 15% appearing once. This sample also appeared in a second study, on yellow fever vaccine responses in identical twins.

The sequencing sample was made of CD4+ T cells sorted from blood. Source of these receptors: a woman between 18 and 29 years old in good health.

Here the CDR3 reads CASSLGGVRDNEQFF. In nucleotides, the CDR3 is TGCGCCAGCAGCTTGGGTGGGGTAAGGGACAATGAGCAGTTCTTC. The rearrangement uses TRBV5-1 and TRBJ2-1; no reliable D call. Germline values: CDR1 SGHRS, CDR2 YFSETQ. The V end was cut by 0 bases, the J end by 5 bases, with 12 bases between. This CDR3 is built from 15 residues.

The CDR3 DNA reads TGTGCCAGCAGCTCGGTGTGGACCGCGGAGACCCAGTACTTC. Amino acid sequence: CASSSVWTAETQYF. This chain links TRBV11-2 with TRBJ2-5; D remains ambiguous. Germline values: CDR1 SGHAT, CDR2 FQNNGV. V was shortened by 4 bases and J by 5 bases, with 14 bases between the two germline ends. The CDR3 sequence is 14 residues long.

This chain connects TRBV12-5 to TRBJ2-5, with 7 positions matching TRBD1. Germline assignment: CDR1 LGHNT and CDR2 FRNRAP. The CDR3 has 13 residues. After removal of 5 bases from V and 2 bases from J, the junction contained 2 bases not matched to a gene. CDR3 protein: CASGVQGQETQYF. DNA for the CDR3: TGTGCTAGTGGTGTACAGGGGCAAGAGACCCAGTACTTC. Complete variable domain (other parts from reference TRBV12-5 and TRBJ2-5): DARVTQTPRHKVTEMGQEVTMRCQPILGHNTVFWYRQTMMQGLELLAYFRNRAPLDDSGMPKDRFSAEMPDATLATLKIQPSEPRDSAVYFCASGVQGQETQYFGPGTRLLVL.

This clonotype was detected a few times. The CDR3 DNA sequence: TGTGCCAGCAGCTTAGCGACTGGGACTAGCGGTCGGCACGAGCAGTACTTC. Residues: CASSLATGTSGRHEQYF. The chain recombines TRBV7-8 with TRBJ2-7, with TRBD2 matching 11 bases. The CDR3 loop spans 17 amino acids. With V trimmed by 0 bases and J by 5 bases, 9 bases remained unmatched. In germline, CDR1 is SGHVS, CDR2 FQNEAQ. The complete variable domain, with remaining parts taken from reference TRBV7-8 and TRBJ2-7, reads GAGVSQSPRYKVAKRGQDVALRCDPISGHVSLFWYQQALGQGPEFLTYFQNEAQLDKSGLPSDRFFAERPEGSVSTLKIQRTQQEDSAVYLCASSLATGTSGRHEQYFGPGTRLTVT.

The rearrangement uses TRBV14 and TRBJ1-2; D unclear. This CDR3 is built from 13 residues. Between the trimmed V and J ends, which lost 1 base and 4 bases, there was a span of 7 bases. Germline CDR1 reads SGHDN; CDR2 reads FVKESK. The CDR3 DNA sequence: TGTGCCAGCAGCCAAGGCGGAGTCTATGGCTACACCTTC. Translating it yields CASSQGGVYGYTF.

The chain couples TRBV10-3 to TRBJ2-7, with 8 bases matching TRBD2. CDR1 is ENHRY, CDR2 SYGVKD, per germline. CDR3 size: 10 residues. CDR3: CAINLGGGNV. In DNA, the CDR3 is TGTGCCATCAATCTAGGCGGGGGGAACGTC.

This chain uses TRBV28 with TRBJ1-5, with TRBD1 identical over 7 bases. J gave up 5 bases and V 2 bases, and 9 bases lay outside the gene matches. The CDR3 sequence is 16 residues long. CDR1 is MDHEN, CDR2 SYDVKM, per germline. The CDR3 spells CASSLPPDRVDQPQHF. In nucleotides, the CDR3 is TGTGCCAGCAGTTTACCCCCCGACAGGGTCGATCAGCCCCAGCATTTT. Complete variable domain (other parts from reference TRBV28 and TRBJ1-5): DVKVTQSSRYLVKRTGEKVFLECVQDMDHENMFWYRQDPGLGLRLIYFSYDVKMKEKGDIPEGYSVSREKKERFSLILESASTNQTSMYLCASSLPPDRVDQPQHFGDGTRLSIL.

This clonotype was seen only a few times. The CDR3 nucleotides read TGTGCCAGCGGAAAATACCTCCCCGGGGAGCTGTTTTTT. Encoded protein: CASGKYLPGELFF. The chain employs TRBV27 and TRBJ2-2; no clear D. Trimming cost V 8 bases and J 6 bases, with 13 bases left between them. The CDR3 length is 13 residues. Germline assignment: CDR1 MNHEY and CDR2 SMNVEV (reference sequence).

This clonotype occurred a few times. V is TRBV20-1 and J is TRBJ1-2, with 10 bases that match TRBD1. There are 12 residues in the CDR3. J gave up 6 bases and V 3 bases, and 1 base lay outside the gene matches. CDR1 DFQATT and CDR2 SNEGSKA come from the germline V gene (reference sequence). The CDR3 region is CSARDRGDGYTF. CDR3 in DNA: TGCAGTGCTAGGGACAGGGGGGATGGCTACACCTTC.

This clonotype has ten or more counts. This chain links TRBV12-3 or TRBV12-4 with TRBJ1-2; 8 positions match TRBD1. Germline trimming cut 3 bases from V and 5 bases from J; bases unmatched to any gene: 8. This CDR3 contains 15 residues. The CDR3 sequence: CASSFMTGEAYGYTF. The CDR3 DNA follows: TGTGCCAGCAGTTTTATGACAGGGGAGGCTTATGGCTACACCTTC.

This chain joins TRBV7-2 and TRBJ2-5; D not resolved. There are 11 residues in the CDR3. Germline V gene sequence: CDR1 SGHTA, CDR2 FQGNSA. Trimming cost V 1 base and J 13 bases, with 10 bases left between them. CDR3 amino acids: CASSLEVERYF. In DNA, the CDR3 is TGTGCCAGCAGCTTAGAAGTGGAGCGGTACTTC.

The rearrangement uses TRBV28 and TRBJ2-5; D gene ambiguous. V was cut by 4 bases and J by 4 bases, with 13 bases left in between. This CDR3 region has 14 residues. Germline lookup yields CDR1 MDHEN and CDR2 SYDVKM. The CDR3: CASSSSLIGETQYF. The CDR3 coding sequence is TGTGCCAGCAGTTCGTCCCTAATCGGAGAGACCCAGTACTTC.

The chain uses TRBV4-2 and TRBJ1-1; D is ambiguous. The V and J ends lost 6 bases and 1 base respectively, with 9 bases between them. The CDR3 sequence is 13 residues long. Germline CDR1 is LGHNA and CDR2 is YNFKEQ. CDR3: CASRLGPNTEAFF. Written as DNA, the CDR3 is TGTGCCAGCAGACTAGGACCGAACACTGAAGCTTTCTTT.

A few counts support this clonotype. The chain employs TRBV20-1 and TRBJ1-2, with 8 nucleotides matching TRBD1. Germline V CDR1 and CDR2: DFQATT, SNEGSKA (reference sequence). The CDR3 has 14 amino acids. Losses at the gene ends were 3 bases for V and 3 bases for J; bases not matched to a gene: 6. The chain's CDR3 is CSARNQGADYGYTF. The CDR3 DNA reads TGCAGTGCTAGGAATCAGGGGGCGGACTATGGCTACACCTTC.

The V call is TRBV28, the J call TRBJ2-7; tentatively, D is TRBD2 (6 bases). Germline V CDR1 and CDR2: MDHEN, SYDVKM. Trimming took 4 bases from V and 4 from J, leaving 17 bases between them. This CDR3 is 15 amino acids long. Written as DNA, the CDR3 is TGTGCCAGCAGTTCCGGAGGGGCGATTGAGTACGAGCAGTACTTC. Translating it yields CASSSGGAIEYEQYF.

This clonotype was seen only a few times. The rearrangement links TRBV5-1 to TRBJ2-4, with D hard to call. Between the trimmed V and J ends, which lost 0 bases and 0 bases, there was a span of 13 bases. This CDR3 is 17 amino acids long. Germline loops: CDR1 SGHRS, CDR2 YFSETQ. CDR3 protein: CASSLVLILLAKNIQYF. CDR3 bases: TGCGCCAGCAGCTTGGTACTAATATTACTAGCCAAAAACATTCAGTACTTC.

Worth noting for this clonotype: This could be a read error, since a much larger clone is one nucleotide away. The rearrangement links TRBV12-3 or TRBV12-4 to TRBJ2-3; 8 bases map to TRBD1. Unmatched junction bases numbered 4, after V lost 6 bases and J lost 2 bases. The CDR3 is made up of 14 amino acids. The CDR3 DNA sequence: TGTGCCAGCAGACGGACAGGGTTCACAGATACGCAGTATTTT. Translated, it gives CASRRTGFTDTQYF.

The CDR3: CASTHTGLAVSYNEQFF. CDR3 DNA sequence: TGTGCCAGCACTCATACGGGACTAGCGGTTTCTTACAATGAGCAGTTCTTC. The V call is TRBV6-2 or TRBV6-3, the J call TRBJ2-1, with 11 nucleotides matching TRBD2. This CDR3 is built from 17 residues. V shed 7 bases and J 4 bases; nucleotides not matched to a gene: 12. The germline V gene encodes CDR1 MNHEY and CDR2 SVGEGT.

This clonotype was seen more than once but under ten times. CDR3 coding DNA: TGTGCCAGCAGCCCAGGACAGGGAGCGATGGAGACCCAGTACTTC. Translating gives CASSPGQGAMETQYF. The chain is built from TRBV5-4 and TRBJ2-5, with 8 bases identical to TRBD1. The CDR3 length is 15 residues. Germline V gene lookup returns CDR1 SGHNT and CDR2 YYREEE (reference sequence). V lost 4 bases and J lost 5; bases outside the gene matches: 10.

The gene calls are TRBV19 and TRBJ1-2; 8 nucleotides align to TRBD1. J was trimmed by 4 bases and V by 3 bases; bases with no gene match: 10. The CDR3 is 16 amino acids. Germline V gene data show CDR1 as LNHDA and CDR2 as SQIVND (reference sequence). The CDR3: CASSMGWTGTGYGYTF. The DNA for the CDR3 is TGTGCCAGTAGTATGGGGTGGACAGGGACTGGCTATGGCTACACCTTC.

This sequence joins TRBV3-1 and TRBJ2-2, with TRBD2 as a possible D gene (6 bases). V was pared by 2 bases and J by 6 bases, with 16 bases between. Germline assignment: CDR1 LGHDT and CDR2 YNNKEL (reference sequence). This CDR3 has 16 amino acids. In DNA, the CDR3 is TGTGCCAGCAGCCAAACCGGGACTTTGAGTCCCGGGGAGCTGTTTTTT. Its protein product is CASSQTGTLSPGELFF.

This clonotype has a handful of counts. The chain combines TRBV20-1 with TRBJ2-7; D is unresolved. This CDR3 is 12 amino acids long. V lost 4 bases and J lost 3, with 10 bases in between. Germline V gene sequence: CDR1 DFQATT, CDR2 SNEGSKA (reference sequence). CDR3 coding DNA: TGCAGTGCTACCCCACACAACTACGAGCAGTACGTC. As protein: CSATPHNYEQYV.

V is TRBV10-2 and J is TRBJ2-7; the match to TRBD1 covers 9 bases. Germline trimming cut 6 bases from V and 5 bases from J; bases unmatched to any gene: 5. The CDR3 is 13 residues long. CDR1 and CDR2 (germline): WSHSY, SAAADI. The CDR3 spells CASSRDRADEQYV. For the CDR3, the DNA is TGCGCCAGCAGCCGGGACAGGGCCGACGAGCAGTACGTC.

V is TRBV12-3 or TRBV12-4 and J is TRBJ2-1; TRBD2 might be the D (7 bases). V was cut by 8 bases and J by 7 bases, with 18 bases left in between. This CDR3 has 14 residues. CDR3 residues: CASGVGGAQNEQFF. In DNA form, the CDR3 reads TGTGCCAGCGGCGTTGGGGGGGCGCAAAATGAGCAGTTCTTC.

The chain combines TRBV15 with TRBJ2-3; 9 positions agree with TRBD2. There are 15 residues in the CDR3. Trimming took 3 bases from V and 1 from J; bases not matched to a gene: 2. Germline V lookup: CDR1 LNHNV, CDR2 YYDKDF (reference sequence). The CDR3 is CATSRRTSGTDTQYF. In DNA form, the CDR3 reads TGTGCCACCAGCAGGAGGACTAGCGGCACAGATACGCAGTATTTT.

The CDR3 region is CASSRGTGVDQPQHF. The CDR3, as DNA: TGTGCCAGCAGCCGCGGGACAGGGGTCGATCAGCCCCAGCATTTT. V usage is TRBV7-9 and J usage is TRBJ1-5, with 10 bases aligning to TRBD1. The CDR3 is 15 residues long. Trimming at V came to 5 bases and at J to 5 bases, leaving 6 bases not matched to a gene. CDR1 and CDR2 (germline): SEHNR, FQNEAQ (reference sequence).

The chain employs TRBV11-2 and TRBJ2-4; a possible D gene is TRBD2 (6 bases). Looked up from germline, CDR1 is SGHAT and CDR2 is FQNNGV. The CDR3 extends over 15 amino acids. Trimming shortened V by 3 bases and J by 0 bases, and 9 bases separated the two germline ends. The CDR3 spells CASSLTGRAKNIQYF. The CDR3 DNA sequence: TGTGCCAGCAGCTTGACCGGGAGAGCCAAAAACATTCAGTACTTC.

This clonotype was seen only a few times. V and J are TRBV5-1 and TRBJ1-4; maybe TRBD1 (5 bases). Trimming shortened V by 2 bases and J by 8 bases, and 13 bases separated the two germline ends. The CDR3 is made up of 14 amino acids. Germline V gene sequence: CDR1 SGHRS, CDR2 YFSETQ. CDR3 DNA: TGCGCCAGCAGCTTTTCCCAGGGTAAAGAAAAACTGTTTTTT. Its translation: CASSFSQGKEKLFF.

The rearrangement links TRBV29-1 to TRBJ2-7, with 9 bases lining up with TRBD1. Losses at the gene ends were 7 bases for V and 5 bases for J; bases not matched to a gene: 6. The CDR3 has 12 amino acids. The V gene's germline CDR1 is SQVTM and CDR2 ANQGSEA. The DNA for the CDR3 is TGCAGCGCCGGGACAGGGATTCACGAGCAGTACTTC. This gives the protein CSAGTGIHEQYF.